The sequence of this T cell receptor (beta chain) was determined in a study of blood T cell repertoires in COVID-19. Symptom resolution, clearance, or two negative PCRs marked donors in Cohort 3 as recovered. As originally analysed: Estimates of nucleated cell counts were drawn from the amplification of reference gene primers. Sequenced by immunoSEQ multiplex PCR; TCRdb stores in-frame clones only, minus some. The V and J calls and clone size were taken over from that table, and D and trimming were inferred from the DNA. The table shows around 300,000 clones, with approximately 86% occurring only once. V lost 8 bases to trimming and J lost 8 bases, with 9 bases between them. This CDR3 region has 10 residues. Germline V gene data show CDR1 as MNHEY and CDR2 as SMNVEV (reference sequence).

The sample comprised PBMCs or T cells enriched from blood (not recorded which). The genes are TRBV27 and TRBJ1-2; D is undetermined. The origin of this receptor is a woman aged 18-30 years who had recovered from COVID-19. The CDR3 sequence: CASRSGGYTF. CDR3 DNA: TGTGCCAGCCGTAGCGGGGGCTACACCTTC.